This is a list of T cell receptor beta chains from one sample in a study of CD8+ T cells in alopecia areata. Sequencing used immunoSEQ multiplex PCR; TCRdb keeps in-frame clones, though not all of them. Of 150,000 or so clones detected, under 70% appear once; the ten largest clones hold roughly 0.85%. The starting material was CD4+ T cells sorted from blood, obtained at week 4, from a patient treated with tofacitinib. These receptors all stem from a human donor with alopecia areata. CDR3s include the opening cysteine and the closing phenylalanine or tryptophan. The D gene is left open where the match is weak. The size field is filled for only some rows; it gives once, few, many or a size class.

>NA|TRBJ1-1|NA|TRBV6-1
CASSVKEKTEAFF
TGTGCCAGCAGCGTAAAAGAGAAGACTGAAGCTTTCTTT
>NA|TRBJ1-2|NA|TRBV6-5
CASSYGGYYGYTF
TGTGCCAGCAGTTACGGGGGCTACTATGGCTACACCTTC
>NA|TRBJ2-3|NA|TRBV23-1
CASSHPLADTQYF
TGCGCCAGCAGTCATCCCCTAGCGGATACGCAGTATTTT
>NA|TRBJ2-7|NA|TRBV29-1
CSVGLQGSPYEQYF
TGCAGCGTTGGTCTCCAGGGGTCTCCCTACGAGCAGTACTTC
>NA|TRBJ2-5|NA|TRBV7-2
CASSHGRVPTETQYF
TGTGCCAGCAGCCACGGACGAGTCCCCACCGAGACCCAGTACTTC
>NA|TRBJ2-7|NA|TRBV30
CACFPGEQYF
TGTGCCTGTTTCCCGGGGGAGCAGTACTTC
>NA|TRBJ2-1|NA|TRBV7-7
CASSLNRGANEQFF
TGTGCTAGCAGCTTAAATCGGGGGGCCAATGAGCAGTTCTTC
>once|TRBJ2-3|TRBD1|TRBV9
CASSARQGGTDTQYF
TGTGCCAGCAGCGCCCGACAGGGGGGGACAGATACGCAGTATTTT
>once|TRBJ1-1|NA|TRBV29-1
CSVEAGRGTEAFF
TGCAGCGTTGAAGCTGGGCGAGGGACTGAAGCTTTCTTT
>NA|TRBJ2-7|TRBD2|TRBV5-1
CASSPRGSGGYEQYF
TGCGCCAGCAGCCCTCGTGGAAGCGGGGGCTACGAGCAGTACTTC
>few|TRBJ1-2|TRBD1|TRBV18
CASSLTGTGNGYTF
TGTGCCAGCTCTCTTACCGGGACAGGGAATGGCTACACCTTC
>many|TRBJ1-2|NA|TRBV7-9
CASSSPHGYTF
TGTGCCAGCAGCTCCCCCCATGGCTACACCTTC
>NA|TRBJ2-7|NA|TRBV4-2
CASSQEWWQDEGGYEQYF
TGTGCCAGCAGCCAAGAATGGTGGCAGGACGAGGGGGGATACGAGCAGTACTTC
>NA|TRBJ1-2|TRBD1|TRBV29-1
CSAAGGQGATGYTF
TGCAGCGCCGCCGGGGGACAGGGGGCGACTGGCTACACCTTC
>NA|TRBJ2-1|TRBD2|TRBV5-1
CASSLRLAGGNEQFF
TGCGCCAGCAGCTTGAGACTAGCGGGGGGCAATGAGCAGTTCTTC
>NA|TRBJ1-2|NA|TRBV4-3
CASSQEPRHNYGYTF
TGCGCCAGCAGCCAAGAACCCAGACACAACTATGGCTACACCTTC
>few|TRBJ1-5|NA|TRBV29-1
CSGPTGCSNQPQHF
TGCAGCGGCCCGACAGGTTGTAGCAATCAGCCCCAGCATTTT
>few|TRBJ2-3|NA|TRBV7-9
CASSLAAGAGPTQYF
TGTGCCAGCAGCTTAGCGGCGGGTGCGGGACCGACGCAGTATTTT
>few|TRBJ1-4|NA|TRBV14
CASSRTPREKLFF
TGTGCCAGCAGCCGGACCCCTAGGGAAAAACTGTTTTTT
>NA|TRBJ1-2|NA|TRBV4-2
CASSQDQDGYTF
TGTGCCAGCAGCCAAGATCAGGATGGCTACACCTTC
>NA|TRBJ1-5|NA|TRBV27
CASRGVNQPQHF
TGTGCCAGCAGGGGGGTCAATCAGCCCCAGCATTTT
>NA|TRBJ2-6|NA|TRBV4-3
CASSQAPLSGANVLTF
TGCGCCAGCAGCCAAGCTCCACTCTCTGGGGCCAACGTCCTGACTTTC
>NA|TRBJ2-3|NA|TRBV29-1
CSVEGAGTDTQYF
TGCAGCGTTGAGGGGGCCGGCACAGATACGCAGTATTTT
>NA|TRBJ2-5|NA|TRBV9
CASSLAAGRLETQYF
TGTGCCAGCAGCCTTGCGGCAGGCCGTCTAGAGACCCAGTACTTC
>NA|TRBJ1-5|NA|TRBV4-1
CASSHTLRGPLDF
TGCGCCAGCAGCCACACTTTGAGGGGTCCCCTGGATTTT
>NA|TRBJ1-1|NA|TRBV29-1
CSGSPGLNTEAFF
TGCAGCGGTTCACCGGGACTGAACACTGAAGCTTTCTTT
>NA|TRBJ1-1|NA|TRBV11-2
CASRPRAAMNTEAFF
TGTGCCAGCAGACCCCGGGCGGCCATGAACACTGAAGCTTTCTTT
>NA|TRBJ2-1|TRBD1|TRBV29-1
CSVHRDSLSNEQFF
TGCAGCGTTCACCGGGACAGTCTGAGCAATGAGCAGTTCTTC
>once|TRBJ2-7|NA|TRBV2
CASSAQRSYEQYF
TGTGCCAGCAGCGCACAGCGGTCCTACGAGCAGTACTTC
>NA|TRBJ1-5|NA|TRBV5-1
CASSLFSGNQPQHF
TGCGCCAGCAGCTTGTTTAGCGGCAATCAGCCCCAGCATTTT
>NA|TRBJ1-2|NA|TRBV25-1
CASSELINRGAKGYTF
TGTGCCAGCAGTGAATTGATCAATCGGGGGGCAAAGGGCTACACCTTC
>NA|TRBJ2-1|TRBD2|TRBV29-1
CSVTMASGGSEQFF
TGCAGCGTGACTATGGCTAGCGGGGGATCTGAGCAGTTCTTC
>NA|TRBJ1-5|NA|TRBV7-9
CASSLERGPQHF
TGTGCCAGCAGCTTAGAAAGGGGGCCCCAGCATTTT
>NA|TRBJ2-3|NA|TRBV5-6
CASSLASHVTDTQYF
TGTGCCAGCAGCTTGGCGTCCCACGTTACAGATACGCAGTATTTT
>NA|TRBJ2-1|NA|TRBV29-1
CSVESGEQFF
TGCAGCGTGGAGTCCGGTGAGCAGTTCTTC
>NA|TRBJ2-1|NA|TRBV4-3
CASSRDPYNEQFF
TGCGCCAGCAGCCGCGACCCCTACAATGAGCAGTTCTTC
>NA|TRBJ2-1|NA|TRBV2
CASMGGASSYNEQFF
TGTGCCAGCATGGGCGGGGCAAGCTCCTACAATGAGCAGTTCTTC
>NA|TRBJ2-3|NA|TRBV25-1
CASRPQGTDTQYF
TGTGCCAGCAGACCACAGGGAACAGATACGCAGTATTTT
>NA|TRBJ1-1|NA|TRBV29-1
CSGLRVENTEAFF
TGCAGCGGACTCAGGGTCGAGAACACTGAAGCTTTCTTT
>NA|TRBJ2-7|NA|TRBV6-5
CASSYTRDSYEQYF
TGTGCCAGCAGCTATACCAGGGACTCCTACGAGCAGTACTTC
>once|TRBJ1-1|NA|TRBV2
CATRPGRDTEAFF
TGTGCCACCCGGCCAGGGAGAGATACTGAAGCTTTCTTT
>once|TRBJ1-6|NA|TRBV30
CAWSVAGTDSPLHF
TGTGCCTGGAGTGTCGCAGGGACCGATTCACCCCTCCACTTT
>NA|TRBJ1-5|NA|TRBV10-2
CASKDSNQPQHF
TGCGCCAGCAAAGACAGCAATCAGCCCCAGCATTTT
>NA|TRBJ2-2|TRBD1|TRBV9
CASSVAMTGDVFF
TGTGCCAGCAGCGTAGCAATGACAGGGGACGTGTTTTTT
>NA|TRBJ2-7|TRBD2|TRBV9
CASSVGTSGVHEQYF
TGTGCCAGCAGCGTGGGGACTAGCGGGGTCCACGAGCAGTACTTC
>NA|TRBJ1-1|NA|TRBV7-2
CASSRAGDNTEAFF
TGTGCCAGCAGCCGCGCAGGGGACAACACTGAAGCTTTCTTT
>NA|TRBJ2-7|TRBD2|TRBV4-3
CASSQVSGGGYEQYF
TGCGCCAGCAGCCAAGTGAGCGGGGGGGGCTACGAGCAGTACTTC
>NA|TRBJ1-1|NA|TRBV5-1
CASSLVGSQGTEAFF
TGCGCCAGCAGCTTGGTAGGCAGCCAAGGAACTGAAGCTTTCTTT